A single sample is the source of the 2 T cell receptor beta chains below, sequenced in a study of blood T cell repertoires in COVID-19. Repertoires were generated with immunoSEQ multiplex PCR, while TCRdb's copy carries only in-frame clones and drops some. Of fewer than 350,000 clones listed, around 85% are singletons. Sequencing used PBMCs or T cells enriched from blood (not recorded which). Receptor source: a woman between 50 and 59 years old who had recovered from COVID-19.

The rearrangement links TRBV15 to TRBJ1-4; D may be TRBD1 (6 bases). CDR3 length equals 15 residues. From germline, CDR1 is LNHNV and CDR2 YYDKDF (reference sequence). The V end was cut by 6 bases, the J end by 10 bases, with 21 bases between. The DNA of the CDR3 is TGTGCCACCAGACCTTCCGGGACAAAGCGGGGAAAACTGTTTTTT. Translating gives CATRPSGTKRGKLFF.

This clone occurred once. CDR3 in amino acids: CASSTTGGFSGNTIYF. The CDR3 nucleotides read TGTGCCAGTAGTACCACAGGGGGGTTCTCTGGAAACACCATATATTTT. The chain uses TRBV19 and TRBJ1-3; TRBD1 agrees at 8 bases. Germline trimming cut 4 bases from V and 0 bases from J; bases unmatched to any gene: 5. Germline loops: CDR1 LNHDA, CDR2 SQIVND (reference sequence). The CDR3 totals 16 residues.